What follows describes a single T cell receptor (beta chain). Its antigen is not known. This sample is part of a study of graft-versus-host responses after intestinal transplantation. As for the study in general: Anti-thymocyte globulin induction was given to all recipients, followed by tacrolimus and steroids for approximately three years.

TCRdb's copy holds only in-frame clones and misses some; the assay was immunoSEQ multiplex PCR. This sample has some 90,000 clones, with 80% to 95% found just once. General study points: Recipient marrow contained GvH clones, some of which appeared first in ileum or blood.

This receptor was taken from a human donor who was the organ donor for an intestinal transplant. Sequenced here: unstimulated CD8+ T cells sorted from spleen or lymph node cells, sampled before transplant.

The CDR3 nucleotides read TGTGCTAGTGTCCTCGACTCGTCCGATACGCAGTATTTT. Amino acids: CASVLDSSDTQYF. The V gene is TRBV12-5, the J gene TRBJ2-3, with D unclear. This CDR3 has 13 amino acids. CDR1 is LGHNT and CDR2 is FRNRAP in the germline V gene. Trimming pared 7 bases from V and 6 bases from J, leaving 14 bases between.